The clone carrying this TCR beta chain has just one count. Antigen: not known. The V gene end was trimmed by 8 bases and the J gene end by 2 bases; junction bases not matched to a gene: 6. Germline CDR1 reads SGHNT; CDR2 reads YENEEA. The CDR3 spans 14 residues. The table came from immunoSEQ multiplex PCR; TCRdb's copy has only in-frame clones and leaves some out. Among approximately 60,000 clones listed, approximately 89% were seen once. This record belongs to a study of Tregs in tolerant kidney transplant recipients. The nonmyeloablative bone marrow transplants came from related graft donors, with transient mixed chimerism. General study findings and limits: For some patients, primers changed over time, blocking nucleotide-level comparison. Validation in larger populations is needed because few patients were studied. Antigen-driven expansion was suggested because donor-specific Tregs expanded more than all Tregs in tolerant patients. Activated donor B cell expansion appeared to reveal the most relevant donor-specific TCRbeta repertoire.

This sample comprised CD4+ T cells from blood (PBMCs), obtained 6 months after the transplant. The chain recombines TRBV11-3 with TRBJ2-7, with TRBD2 identical over 10 bases. The clonotype comes from a human patient who received a combined kidney and bone marrow transplant. Some T cells may be graft donor cells. The CDR3 DNA follows: TGTGCCAGCGCAAGACTAGCGGGCGCCTACGAGCAGTACTTC. It is translated as CASARLAGAYEQYF. Based on the CDR3 plus reference TRBV11-3 and TRBJ2-7, the full variable domain is EAGVVQSPRYKIIEKKQPVAFWCNPISGHNTLYWYLQNLGQGPELLIRYENEEAVDDSQLPKDRFSAERLKGVDSTLKIQPAELGDSAVYLCASARLAGAYEQYFGPGTRLTVT.